These 32 T cell receptor beta chains were sequenced from one sample in a study of OX40 agonist ivuxolimab in advanced cancers. Only in-frame clones appear in the TCRdb table, and some are missing; sequencing was by immunoSEQ multiplex PCR. Among some 20,000 clones listed, over 75% were seen once. The material sequenced was CD4+ or CD8+ T cells sorted from blood, taken in a trial of the OX40 agonist ivuxolimab. Receptor source: an adult with an advanced solid tumor such as melanoma, head and neck, liver or kidney cancer.

This clone was seen a single time. The CDR3 DNA sequence: TGTGCCAGCAGCGAGGACAGCCTTGAGCAGTTCTTC. This encodes CASSEDSLEQFF. The J gene is TRBJ2-1, the V gene TRBV5-4; a possible D gene is TRBD1 (6 bases). Per germline, CDR1 SGHNT and CDR2 YYREEE (reference sequence). This CDR3 has 12 amino acids. Trimming removed 4 bases from V and 9 bases from J, with 11 bases in between.

A single count supports this clone. The V call is TRBV27, the J call TRBJ1-4; 11 positions agree with TRBD1. Unmatched junction bases numbered 4, after V lost 6 bases and J lost 7 bases. CDR1 is MNHEY, CDR2 SMNVEV, per germline (reference sequence). CDR3 length: 14 amino acids. CDR3 DNA: TGTGCCAGCAGGGACAGGGGGCGAGGTGAAAAACTGTTTTTT. This translates into CASRDRGRGEKLFF.

The chain combines TRBV29-1 with TRBJ2-3; tentatively, D is TRBD1 or TRBD2 (5 bases each). This CDR3 contains 16 residues. The germline V and J ends were trimmed by 4 bases and 2 bases, with 19 bases remaining between them. The germline V gene encodes CDR1 SQVTM and CDR2 ANQGSEA. CDR3 sequence reads: CSVVGTAEANTDTQYF. CDR3 in DNA: TGCAGCGTTGTCGGGACGGCAGAAGCTAACACAGATACGCAGTATTTT.

The rearrangement uses TRBV27 and TRBJ2-1; 7 bases agree with TRBD2. The CDR3 runs 13 residues. The V and J ends lost 0 bases and 10 bases, in that order; junction bases with no gene match: 3. The germline CDR1 and CDR2 sequences are MNHEY and SMNVEV (reference sequence). CDR3 loop: CASSLSWGGEQFF. CDR3 in DNA: TGTGCCAGCAGTTTATCGTGGGGGGGGGAGCAGTTCTTC.

CDR3 region: CASSLWAGRTYEQYF. The DNA for the CDR3 is TGTGCCAGCAGCTTGTGGGCAGGCCGCACCTACGAGCAGTACTTC. V and J are TRBV5-4 and TRBJ2-7; D unclear. The CDR3 length is 15 residues. Germline V lookup: CDR1 SGHNT, CDR2 YYREEE (reference sequence). V lost 1 base, J lost 2 bases, and 13 bases lay in between.

V usage is TRBV6-1 and J usage is TRBJ1-1, with TRBD1 matching over 7 bases. The CDR3 is made up of 15 amino acids. J gave up 0 bases and V 5 bases, and 6 bases lay outside the gene matches. Germline values: CDR1 MNHNS, CDR2 SASEGT. The CDR3 bases are TGTGCCAGCAGTCAAATGGGGACAGTGAACACTGAAGCTTTCTTT. Its protein is CASSQMGTVNTEAFF.

This clone was detected a few times. The chain couples TRBV9 to TRBJ2-1; no definite D call. V lost 0 bases and J 2 bases, leaving 3 bases between the germline ends. Germline V gene sequence: CDR1 SGDLS, CDR2 YYNGEE. The CDR3 has 13 residues. The CDR3 DNA sequence: TGTGCCAGCAGCGTAGTCACCTACAATGAGCAGTTCTTC. The encoded protein is CASSVVTYNEQFF.

The chain links TRBV4-2 to TRBJ1-5, with D perhaps TRBD1 (5 bases). This CDR3 is built from 17 residues. Deletions cut 0 bases from V and 2 bases from J, with 14 bases between. CDR1 and CDR2 (germline): LGHNA, YNFKEQ. CDR3 DNA sequence: TGTGCCAGCAGCCAAGACGGGACGTTGGGGGGCAATCAGCCCCAGCATTTT. As protein: CASSQDGTLGGNQPQHF.

The V call is TRBV6-5, the J call TRBJ2-5, with a possible D match to TRBD1 (6 bases). The CDR3 length is 14 residues. The germline gives CDR1 MNHEY, CDR2 SVGAGI. Trimming left V 5 bases short and J 5 bases short, with 15 bases between. The CDR3 DNA follows: TGTGCCAGCAGTAGGACAGCCGTGGGGGAGACCCAGTACTTC. Its protein product is CASSRTAVGETQYF.

The sample holds one count of this clone. V gene TRBV10-3 combines with J gene TRBJ1-1; 7 bases align to TRBD1. Looked up from germline, CDR1 is ENHRY and CDR2 is SYGVKD. The CDR3 runs 15 residues. V lost 4 bases, J lost 0 bases, and 5 bases stayed unmatched. CDR3: CAISGTGLVNTEAFF. The CDR3 DNA follows: TGTGCCATCAGTGGGACAGGCTTAGTGAACACTGAAGCTTTCTTT.

The V call is TRBV7-8, the J call TRBJ2-3, with D uncertain. With 3 bases removed from V and 0 bases from J, the gap between germline ends came to 10 bases. The CDR3 runs to 15 residues. Per germline, CDR1 SGHVS and CDR2 FQNEAQ. CDR3: CASSLVQASTDTQYF. Here the CDR3 DNA reads TGTGCCAGCAGCTTGGTTCAGGCAAGCACAGATACGCAGTATTTT.

This chain uses TRBV6-1 with TRBJ2-7, with 10 bases identical to TRBD1. V lost 6 bases and J lost 2; bases outside the gene matches: 7. Germline V gene data show CDR1 as MNHNS and CDR2 as SASEGT. The CDR3 totals 15 residues. The CDR3 DNA reads TGTGCCAGCAGACCTGGGGGGACAGGGGCCTACGAGCAGTACTTC. It codes for CASRPGGTGAYEQYF.

The chain combines TRBV19 with TRBJ1-1; D gene uncertain. Trimming removed 5 bases from V and 6 bases from J, with 16 bases in between. The germline CDR1 and CDR2 sequences are LNHDA and SQIVND (reference sequence). The CDR3 is made up of 14 amino acids. CDR3 in amino acids: CASSALNAIPEAFF. The CDR3 DNA reads as TGTGCCAGTAGTGCCTTAAATGCGATACCTGAAGCTTTCTTT.

This chain uses TRBV5-1 with TRBJ2-4; no definite D call. The CDR3 runs to 14 residues. Germline V lookup: CDR1 SGHRS, CDR2 YFSETQ. V lost 6 bases and J lost 0, with 10 bases in between. CDR3 amino acids: CASKDGLAKNIQYF. DNA for the CDR3: TGCGCCAGCAAAGACGGGCTAGCCAAAAACATTCAGTACTTC.

The chain is built from TRBV7-9 and TRBJ2-2; TRBD1 agrees at 7 bases. The trim removed 1 base at V and 3 bases at J, leaving 2 bases unmatched. CDR1 is SEHNR, CDR2 FQNEAQ, per germline (reference sequence). The CDR3 consists of 15 residues. In nucleotides, the CDR3 is TGTGCCAGCAGCTTAGGACAGGGATACACCGGGGAGCTGTTTTTT. It encodes CASSLGQGYTGELFF.

In its sample, this clone was seen once. This rearrangement joins TRBV19 to TRBJ2-1, with D hard to call. This CDR3 has 14 residues. Trimming removed 7 bases from V and 8 bases from J, with 18 bases in between. The V gene's germline CDR1 is LNHDA and CDR2 SQIVND (reference sequence). The CDR3 region is CASILRALGDEQFF. The DNA of the CDR3 is TGTGCCAGTATCCTCCGGGCCCTAGGTGATGAGCAGTTCTTC.

The chain employs TRBV6-6 and TRBJ2-7; D may be TRBD1 (5 bases). V dropped 4 bases and J dropped 3 bases, with 7 bases sitting between them. Germline V gives CDR1 MNHNY, CDR2 SVGAGI (reference sequence). This CDR3 has 12 residues. The CDR3 DNA is TGTGCCAGCAGTTTCGACAGCTACGAGCAGTACTTC. This translates into CASSFDSYEQYF.

This clone was counted between two and nine times. J is TRBJ1-5 and V is TRBV5-8, with no clear D. Looked up from germline, CDR1 is SGHTS and CDR2 is YDEGEE. The CDR3 has 13 amino acids. V lost 4 bases to trimming and J lost 8 bases, with 13 bases between them. The CDR3, as DNA: TGTGCCAGCAGCCGGACGAGATCTAAGCCCCAGCATTTT. Protein: CASSRTRSKPQHF.

The V call is TRBV29-1, the J call TRBJ2-7; 13 bases are a match to TRBD2. Germline CDR1 SQVTM, CDR2 ANQGSEA. Unmatched junction bases numbered 10, after V lost 6 bases and J lost 2 bases. The CDR3 runs to 16 residues. In nucleotides, the CDR3 is TGCAGCGTGGCCGGGACTAGCGGGACTTCTACCTACGAGCAGTACTTC. It specifies CSVAGTSGTSTYEQYF.

The rearrangement uses TRBV6-6 and TRBJ1-2; no reliable D call. CDR1 and CDR2 from the germline V gene are MNHNY and SVGAGI (reference sequence). Trimming removed 5 bases at V and 3 bases at J, with 13 bases between. The CDR3 loop spans 14 amino acids. In DNA, the CDR3 is TGTGCCAGCAGTCCCTGGCACGTAGACTATGGCTACACCTTC. It yields the protein CASSPWHVDYGYTF.

Turning to this clone: Other DNA sequences from this sample encode an identical CDR3 as well. The genes are TRBV9 and TRBJ1-3, with 7 bases aligning to TRBD1. The CDR3 has 19 amino acids. V shed 3 bases, J shed 0 bases, and the junction held 15 bases outside the gene matches. The germline V gene has CDR1 SGDLS and CDR2 YYNGEE. The CDR3 coding sequence is TGTGCCAGCAGCGCGGGGCAGGGGGTCCGTTCATCCTCTGGAAACACCATATATTTT. It is translated as CASSAGQGVRSSSGNTIYF.

The rearrangement joins TRBV7-9 to TRBJ2-1; D possibly corresponds to TRBD1 (6 bases). The CDR3 runs 14 residues. Germline assignment: CDR1 SEHNR and CDR2 FQNEAQ (reference sequence). V shed 3 bases and J shed 10 bases, with 16 bases lying between them. The CDR3 region has the DNA TGTGCCAGCAGCTTTGAGGGGACAAGGGGGGAGCAGTTCTTC. As protein: CASSFEGTRGEQFF.

The chain is built from TRBV19 and TRBJ1-2; 7 nucleotides align to TRBD1. The germline gives CDR1 LNHDA, CDR2 SQIVND (reference sequence). The junction had 7 bases not matched to a gene; V was cut back by 10 bases and J by 5 bases. CDR3 length: 12 residues. The CDR3: CATGTVSYGYTF. CDR3 nucleotide sequence: TGTGCCACCGGGACAGTCTCGTATGGCTACACCTTC.

In DNA, the CDR3 is TGTGCCAGCAGTGCTTTGAGGGCAGGGCAAAATTCACCCCTCCACTTT. This codes for CASSALRAGQNSPLHF. The rearrangement uses TRBV2 and TRBJ1-6, with a weak D call TRBD1 (5 bases). CDR3 length equals 16 residues. V was pared by 4 bases and J by 7 bases, with 17 bases between. The germline V gene encodes CDR1 SNHLY and CDR2 FYNNEI.

The chain recombines TRBV6-1 with TRBJ1-6; 7 bases line up with TRBD1. V lost 4 bases to trimming and J lost 6 bases; unmatched junction nucleotides: 9. The CDR3 covers 16 residues. Germline CDR1 reads MNHNS; CDR2 reads SASEGT. The CDR3 sequence: CASSAMIRQGNSPLHF. As DNA, the CDR3 is TGTGCCAGCAGTGCGATGATTAGACAGGGTAATTCACCCCTCCACTTT.

J is TRBJ2-7 and V is TRBV2; TRBD2 matches 8 bases. Trimming at V came to 7 bases and at J to 4 bases, leaving 9 bases not matched to a gene. The V gene's germline CDR1 is SNHLY and CDR2 FYNNEI. The CDR3 is made up of 14 amino acids. The CDR3 spells CASIGTSGKYEQYF. The CDR3 DNA is TGTGCCAGCATCGGTACTAGCGGAAAATACGAGCAGTACTTC.

The J gene is TRBJ2-7, the V gene TRBV7-9; a weak D match, TRBD2 (6 bases). This CDR3 has 15 residues. V lost 5 bases and J 5 bases, leaving 19 bases between the germline ends. Germline V CDR1 and CDR2: SEHNR, FQNEAQ (reference sequence). The CDR3 is CASSPLLRGTHEQYF. The CDR3 DNA follows: TGTGCCAGCAGCCCACTCCTTCGGGGGACGCACGAGCAGTACTTC.

The V and J genes are TRBV12-5 and TRBJ1-5, with D perhaps TRBD1 (5 bases). CDR1 LGHNT and CDR2 FRNRAP come from the germline V gene. V lost 1 base to trimming and J lost 5 bases, with 21 bases between them. CDR3 length: 18 amino acids. CDR3 DNA: TGTGCTAGTGGTTTGGCTGCGCTGGGCAGGGTCCGAGATCAGCCCCAGCATTTT. Translated, it gives CASGLAALGRVRDQPQHF.

The chain employs TRBV6-5 and TRBJ2-7; 9 bases map to TRBD2. Germline CDR1 is MNHEY and CDR2 is SVGAGI. This CDR3 has 15 residues. The ends lost 8 bases at V and 2 bases at J; junction bases unmatched: 10. CDR3 sequence reads: CASGGAGGGTYEQYF. CDR3 DNA sequence: TGTGCCAGCGGGGGAGCGGGAGGAGGGACCTACGAGCAGTACTTC.

This sequence joins TRBV12-5 and TRBJ2-1, with D unresolved. The V gene lost 0 bases and the J gene lost 8 bases, with 2 bases spanning the gap. This CDR3 is 11 amino acids long. Germline V gene data show CDR1 as LGHNT and CDR2 as FRNRAP. CDR3 residues: CASGLVDEQFF. The CDR3 DNA sequence: TGTGCTAGTGGTTTGGTGGATGAGCAGTTCTTC.

Concerning this clone itself: Germline is not matched at one junction end, which may reflect a read error. The chain employs TRBV25-1 and TRBJ2-5; either TRBD1 or TRBD2 may fit D (5 bases each). Germline V gives CDR1 MGHDK, CDR2 SYGVNS. This CDR3 region has 12 residues. CDR3 amino acids: CASSELRGDADF. In DNA, the CDR3 is TGTGCCAGCAGTGAATTAAGGGGAGACGCGGACTTC.

The chain is built from TRBV5-1 and TRBJ2-5; the D gene is possibly TRBD1 (6 bases). In germline, CDR1 is SGHRS, CDR2 YFSETQ. There are 16 residues in the CDR3. Between the trimmed V and J ends, which lost 3 bases and 5 bases, there was a span of 20 bases. DNA for the CDR3: TGCGCCAGCAGCTCTTTGTTGACTAAGCAGGGGGAGACCCAGTACTTC. Translation: CASSSLLTKQGETQYF. The full variable domain, completed using reference TRBV5-1 and TRBJ2-5, is KAGVTQTPRYLIKTRGQQVTLSCSPISGHRSVSWYQQTPGQGLQFLFEYFSETQRNKGNFPGRFSGRQFSNSRSEMNVSTLELGDSALYLCASSSLLTKQGETQYFGPGTRLLVL.